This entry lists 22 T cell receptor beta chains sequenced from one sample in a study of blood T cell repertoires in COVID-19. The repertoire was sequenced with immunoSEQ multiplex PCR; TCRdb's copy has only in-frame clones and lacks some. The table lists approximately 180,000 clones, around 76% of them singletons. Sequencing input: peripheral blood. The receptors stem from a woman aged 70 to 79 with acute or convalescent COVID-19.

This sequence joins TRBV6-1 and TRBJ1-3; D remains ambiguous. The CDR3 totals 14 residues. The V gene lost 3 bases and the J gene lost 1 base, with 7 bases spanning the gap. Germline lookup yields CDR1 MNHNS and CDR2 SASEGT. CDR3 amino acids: CASSEAGSGNTIYF. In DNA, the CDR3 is TGTGCCAGCAGTGAGGCGGGGTCTGGAAACACCATATATTTT.

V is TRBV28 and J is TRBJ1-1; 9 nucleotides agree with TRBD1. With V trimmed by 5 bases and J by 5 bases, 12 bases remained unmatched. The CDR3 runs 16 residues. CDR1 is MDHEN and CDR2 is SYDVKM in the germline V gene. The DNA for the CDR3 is TGTGCCAGCAGTCAAATAAAACAGGGGGCAGGGACTGAAGCTTTCTTT. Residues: CASSQIKQGAGTEAFF.

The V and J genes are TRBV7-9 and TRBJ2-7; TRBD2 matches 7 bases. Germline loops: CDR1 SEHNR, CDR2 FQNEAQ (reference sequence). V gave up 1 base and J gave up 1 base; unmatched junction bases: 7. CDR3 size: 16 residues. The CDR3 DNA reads TGTGCCAGCAGCTTAGATGGCGGGAGAGGTTCCTACGAGCAGTACTTC. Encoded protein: CASSLDGGRGSYEQYF.

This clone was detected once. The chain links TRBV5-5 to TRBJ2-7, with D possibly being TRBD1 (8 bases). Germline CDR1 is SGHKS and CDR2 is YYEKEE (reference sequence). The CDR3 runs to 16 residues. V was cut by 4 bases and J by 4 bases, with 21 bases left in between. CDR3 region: CASSPSDREGGYEQYF. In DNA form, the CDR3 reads TGTGCCAGCAGCCCATCGGACAGGGAGGGCGGATACGAGCAGTACTTC.

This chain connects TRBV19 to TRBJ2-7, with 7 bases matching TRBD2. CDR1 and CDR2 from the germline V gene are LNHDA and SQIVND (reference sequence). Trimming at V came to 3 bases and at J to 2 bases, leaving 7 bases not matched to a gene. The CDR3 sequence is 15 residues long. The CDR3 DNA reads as TGTGCCAGTAGTATTGGGCTAGCGGATACCTACGAGCAGTACTTC. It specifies CASSIGLADTYEQYF.

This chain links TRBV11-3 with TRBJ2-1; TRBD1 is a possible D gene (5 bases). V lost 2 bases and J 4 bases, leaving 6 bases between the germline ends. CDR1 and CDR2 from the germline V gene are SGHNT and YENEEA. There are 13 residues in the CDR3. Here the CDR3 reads CASSLSGYNEQFF. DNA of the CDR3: TGTGCCAGCAGCTTATCAGGGTACAATGAGCAGTTCTTC.

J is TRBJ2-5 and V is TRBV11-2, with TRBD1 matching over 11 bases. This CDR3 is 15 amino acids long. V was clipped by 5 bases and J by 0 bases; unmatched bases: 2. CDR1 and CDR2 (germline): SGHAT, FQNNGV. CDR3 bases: TGTGCCAGCAGCCAGGACAGGGGGCACCAAGAGACCCAGTACTTC. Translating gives CASSQDRGHQETQYF.

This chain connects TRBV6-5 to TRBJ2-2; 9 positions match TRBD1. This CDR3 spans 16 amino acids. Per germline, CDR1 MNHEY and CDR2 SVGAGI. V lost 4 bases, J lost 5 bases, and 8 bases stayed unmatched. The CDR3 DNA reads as TGTGCCAGCAGTTCCCTCGACAGGGGGGGGACCGGGGAGCTGTTTTTT. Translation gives CASSSLDRGGTGELFF.

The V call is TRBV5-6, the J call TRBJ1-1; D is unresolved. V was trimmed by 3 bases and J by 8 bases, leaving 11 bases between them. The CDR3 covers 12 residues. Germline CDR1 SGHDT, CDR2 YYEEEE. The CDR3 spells CASSYAREEAFF. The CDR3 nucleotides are TGTGCCAGCAGCTATGCCCGGGAGGAAGCTTTCTTT.

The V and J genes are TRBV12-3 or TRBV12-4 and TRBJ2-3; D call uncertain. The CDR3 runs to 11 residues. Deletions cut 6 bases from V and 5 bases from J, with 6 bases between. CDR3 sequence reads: CASSPLDTQYF. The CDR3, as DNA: TGTGCCAGCAGCCCTCTAGATACGCAGTATTTT.

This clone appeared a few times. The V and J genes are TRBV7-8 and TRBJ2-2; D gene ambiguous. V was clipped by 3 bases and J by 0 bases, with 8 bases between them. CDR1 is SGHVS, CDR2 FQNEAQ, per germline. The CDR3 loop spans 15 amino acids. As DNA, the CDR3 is TGTGCCAGCAGCTTTTTTGCGACGAACACCGGGGAGCTGTTTTTT. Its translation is CASSFFATNTGELFF. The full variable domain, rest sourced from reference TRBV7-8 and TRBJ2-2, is GAGVSQSPRYKVAKRGQDVALRCDPISGHVSLFWYQQALGQGPEFLTYFQNEAQLDKSGLPSDRFFAERPEGSVSTLKIQRTQQEDSAVYLCASSFFATNTGELFFGEGSRLTVL.

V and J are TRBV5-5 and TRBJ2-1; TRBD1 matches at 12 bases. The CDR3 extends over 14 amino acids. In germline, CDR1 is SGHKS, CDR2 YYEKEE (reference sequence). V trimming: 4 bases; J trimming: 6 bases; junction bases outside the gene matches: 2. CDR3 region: CASSRDRGRNEQFF. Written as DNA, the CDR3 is TGTGCCAGCAGCCGGGACAGGGGGCGCAATGAGCAGTTCTTC.

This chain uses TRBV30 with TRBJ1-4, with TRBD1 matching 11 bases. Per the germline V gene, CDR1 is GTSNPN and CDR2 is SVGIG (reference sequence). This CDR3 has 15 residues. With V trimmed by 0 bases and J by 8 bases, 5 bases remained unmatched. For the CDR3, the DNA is TGTGCCTGGAGTGTACACGGGACAGGGGGAGAAAAACTGTTTTTT. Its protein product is CAWSVHGTGGEKLFF.

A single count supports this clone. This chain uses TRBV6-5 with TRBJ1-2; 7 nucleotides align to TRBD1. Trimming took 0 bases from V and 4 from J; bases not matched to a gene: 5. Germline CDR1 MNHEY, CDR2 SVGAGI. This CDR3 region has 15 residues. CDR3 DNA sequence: TGTGCCAGCAGTTACTCGGGGACAGACGTCTATGGCTACACCTTC. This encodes CASSYSGTDVYGYTF.

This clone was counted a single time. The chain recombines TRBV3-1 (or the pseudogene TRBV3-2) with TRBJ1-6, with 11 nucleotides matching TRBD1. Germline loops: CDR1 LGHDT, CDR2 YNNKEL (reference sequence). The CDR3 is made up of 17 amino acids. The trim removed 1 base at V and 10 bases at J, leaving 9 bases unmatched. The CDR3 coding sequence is TGTGCCAGCAGCCAAGGGACAGGGGGCCCTAGGGGATCACCCCTCCACTTT. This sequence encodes CASSQGTGGPRGSPLHF.

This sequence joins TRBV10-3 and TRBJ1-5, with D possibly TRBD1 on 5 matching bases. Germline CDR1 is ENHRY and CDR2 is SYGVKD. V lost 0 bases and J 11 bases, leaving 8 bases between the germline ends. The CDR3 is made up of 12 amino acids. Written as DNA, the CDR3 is TGTGCCATCAGTGAGTCGGGGGAGGCCCAGCATTTT. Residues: CAISESGEAQHF.

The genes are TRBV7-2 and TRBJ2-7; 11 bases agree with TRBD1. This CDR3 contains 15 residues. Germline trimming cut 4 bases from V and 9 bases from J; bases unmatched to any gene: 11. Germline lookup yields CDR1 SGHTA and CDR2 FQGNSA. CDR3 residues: CASSSPDRGRFAQYF. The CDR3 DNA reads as TGTGCCAGCAGCTCGCCGGACAGGGGGCGGTTCGCGCAGTACTTC.

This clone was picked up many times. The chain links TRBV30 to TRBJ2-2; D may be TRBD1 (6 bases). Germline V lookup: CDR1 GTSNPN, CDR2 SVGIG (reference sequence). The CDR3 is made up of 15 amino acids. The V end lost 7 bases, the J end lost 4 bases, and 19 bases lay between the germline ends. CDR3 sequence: CAYTSFRGSTGELFF. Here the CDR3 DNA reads TGTGCCTACACTTCTTTCAGGGGCTCCACCGGGGAGCTGTTTTTT.

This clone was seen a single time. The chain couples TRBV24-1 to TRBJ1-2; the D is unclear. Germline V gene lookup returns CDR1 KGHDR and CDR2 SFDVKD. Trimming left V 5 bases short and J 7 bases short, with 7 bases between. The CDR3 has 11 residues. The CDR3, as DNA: TGTGCCACCAGTGGAGGACTTGGCTACACCTTC. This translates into CATSGGLGYTF.

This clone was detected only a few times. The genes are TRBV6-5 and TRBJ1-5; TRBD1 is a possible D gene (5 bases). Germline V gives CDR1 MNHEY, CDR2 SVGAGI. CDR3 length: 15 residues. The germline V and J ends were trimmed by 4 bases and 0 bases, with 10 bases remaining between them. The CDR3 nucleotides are TGTGCCAGCAGTTCCCTAGGGGTTAGCAATCAGCCCCAGCATTTT. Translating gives CASSSLGVSNQPQHF.

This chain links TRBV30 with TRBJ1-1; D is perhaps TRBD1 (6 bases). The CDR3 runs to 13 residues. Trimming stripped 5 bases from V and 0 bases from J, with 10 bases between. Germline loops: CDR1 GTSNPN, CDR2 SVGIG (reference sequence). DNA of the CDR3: TGTGCCTGGGACGGACAGCTGAACACTGAAGCTTTCTTT. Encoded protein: CAWDGQLNTEAFF.

The CDR3 here is CASSRAGSYNSPLHF. The CDR3 DNA reads TGCGCCAGCAGCCGGGCAGGGTCCTATAATTCACCCCTCCACTTT. The chain links TRBV5-1 to TRBJ1-6; possibly TRBD1 for D (5 bases). Germline CDR1 is SGHRS and CDR2 is YFSETQ. The CDR3 is 15 residues long. Trimming removed 4 bases from V and 1 base from J, with 9 bases in between.